The 9 T cell receptor beta chains given below trace back to one sample, sequenced in a study of T cell responses to AZD1222 COVID-19 vaccine (dated by TCRdb to 2020 to 2023). Library construction relied on the immunoSEQ multiplex PCR assay. TCRdb took over this immuneACCESS table, retaining in-frame rearrangements with V and J assigned. Such tables are incomplete; in checked studies, under half of the missing clones stem from an unresolved V gene, and the remainder is unexplained. The sample records more than 150,000 clones, 70% to 90% of which are singletons. The ten largest make up under 6.5% of the sample. The label giving this sample's time point can be read as: baseline before first vaccination. This material consisted of peripheral blood, taken on day 0 of AZD1222 vaccination. The source of these receptors is an adult in good health.

The chain carries TRBV7-3 and TRBJ2-3; 11 bases map to TRBD2. V gave up 5 bases and J gave up 5 bases; unmatched junction bases: 6. Germline V gives CDR1 SGHTA, CDR2 FQGTGA. The CDR3 totals 15 residues. The CDR3 region is CASSQLAGVGDTQYF. The CDR3 bases are TGTGCCAGCAGCCAACTAGCGGGAGTTGGAGATACGCAGTATTTT.

The V call is TRBV18, the J call TRBJ1-2; D is ambiguous. CDR1 is KGHSH and CDR2 is LQKENI in the germline V gene. V lost 4 bases, J lost 6 bases, and 9 bases lay in between. This CDR3 region has 12 residues. The CDR3: CASSLGEDGYTF. The DNA for the CDR3 is TGTGCCAGCTCACTTGGGGAAGATGGCTACACCTTC. The variable domain in full, with the rest retrieved from reference TRBV18 and TRBJ1-2, is NAGVMQNPRHLVRRRGQEARLRCSPMKGHSHVYWYRQLPEEGLKFMVYLQKENIIDESGMPKERFSAEFPKEGPSILRIQQVVRGDSAAYFCASSLGEDGYTFGSGTRLTVV.

The chain links TRBV30 to TRBJ1-1, with D maybe TRBD1 (5 bases). With 2 bases removed from V and 4 bases from J, the gap between germline ends came to 17 bases. Germline CDR1 GTSNPN, CDR2 SVGIG (reference sequence). The CDR3 is made up of 15 amino acids. The CDR3 loop is CAWSQLGAASTEAFF. The DNA for the CDR3 is TGTGCCTGGAGTCAGCTCGGGGCCGCGAGCACTGAAGCTTTCTTT.

The chain is built from TRBV6-2 or TRBV6-3 and TRBJ1-1; 8 bases match TRBD1. This CDR3 is built from 17 residues. V lost 0 bases, J lost 1 base, and 7 bases stayed unmatched. Germline-derived CDR1 and CDR2 are MNHEY and SVGEGT. CDR3 protein: CASSYSGQGGRNTEAFF. CDR3 in DNA: TGTGCCAGCAGTTACTCAGGACAGGGTGGACGGAACACTGAAGCTTTCTTT.

CDR3 nucleotide sequence: TGCGCCAGCAGCTTGGGTCCTAGCGGGAGGATCTCCTACAATGAGCAGTTCTTC. Translating gives CASSLGPSGRISYNEQFF. The chain joins TRBV5-1 to TRBJ2-1; 11 bases agree with TRBD2. The CDR3 runs 18 residues. The germline V gene encodes CDR1 SGHRS and CDR2 YFSETQ. The junction had 5 bases not matched to a gene; V was cut back by 0 bases and J by 0 bases. Based on the CDR3 plus reference TRBV5-1 and TRBJ2-1, the full variable domain is KAGVTQTPRYLIKTRGQQVTLSCSPISGHRSVSWYQQTPGQGLQFLFEYFSETQRNKGNFPGRFSGRQFSNSRSEMNVSTLELGDSALYLCASSLGPSGRISYNEQFFGPGTRLTVL.

This rearrangement joins TRBV24-1 to TRBJ2-1; 13 nucleotides agree with TRBD2. CDR3 length: 16 residues. Germline trimming cut 0 bases from V and 7 bases from J; bases unmatched to any gene: 2. CDR1 and CDR2 (germline): KGHDR, SFDVKD. CDR3 bases: TGTGCCACCAGTGATTTGACTAGCGGGGGGGCTAATGAGCAGTTCTTC. This codes for CATSDLTSGGANEQFF.

The DNA of the CDR3 is TGTGCCAGCAGCCGGGACAGGTTAATCTCTGGAAACACCATATATTTT. Translating it yields CASSRDRLISGNTIYF. V usage is TRBV5-4 and J usage is TRBJ1-3; 8 nucleotides match TRBD1. CDR3 length: 16 amino acids. The V segment lost 4 bases and the J segment 0 bases; nucleotides outside the gene matches: 6. CDR1 and CDR2 (germline): SGHNT, YYREEE (reference sequence). The full variable domain, with the rest looked up from reference TRBV5-4 and TRBJ1-3, is ETGVTQSPTHLIKTRGQQVTLRCSSQSGHNTVSWYQQALGQGPQFIFQYYREEENGRGNFPPRFSGLQFPNYSSELNVNALELDDSALYLCASSRDRLISGNTIYFGEGSWLTVV.

V and J are TRBV6-5 and TRBJ1-2; D is perhaps TRBD1 (5 bases). This CDR3 spans 13 amino acids. Looked up from germline, CDR1 is MNHEY and CDR2 is SVGAGI. Trimming pared 6 bases from V and 8 bases from J, leaving 16 bases between. CDR3 amino acids: CASRKGTEDGYTF. Here the CDR3 DNA reads TGTGCCAGCAGAAAAGGGACCGAGGACGGCTACACCTTC.

V gene TRBV28 combines with J gene TRBJ1-2; TRBD1 aligns across 8 bases. The CDR3 consists of 15 residues. The V segment lost 0 bases and the J segment 5 bases; nucleotides outside the gene matches: 5. Per germline, CDR1 MDHEN and CDR2 SYDVKM. The CDR3: CASSLWATGDYGYTF. The CDR3 DNA reads as TGTGCCAGCAGTTTATGGGCGACAGGGGATTATGGCTACACCTTC.